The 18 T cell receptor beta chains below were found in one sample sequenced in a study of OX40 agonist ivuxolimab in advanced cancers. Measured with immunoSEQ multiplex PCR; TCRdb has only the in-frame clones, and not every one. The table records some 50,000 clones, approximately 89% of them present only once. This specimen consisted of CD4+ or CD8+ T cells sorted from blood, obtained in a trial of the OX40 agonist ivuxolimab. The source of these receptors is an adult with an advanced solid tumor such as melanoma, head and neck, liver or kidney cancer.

Here the CDR3 DNA reads TGTGCCAGCAGCTTTGGACTAGGTTTCCTTTCTACGCACGGCGCAGATACGCAGTATTTT. Protein: CASSFGLGFLSTHGADTQYF. This chain uses TRBV12-1 with TRBJ2-3; the table's D call TRBD2 went unverified against the DNA. TRBV12-1 is noted as a pseudogene. The CDR3 consists of 20 residues.

The CDR3 DNA reads as TGTGCCAGCAGCCAGACCGGGACAGGGGTCTCCTACGAGCAGTACTTC. It codes for CASSQTGTGVSYEQYF. The V and J genes are TRBV7-2 and TRBJ2-7, with 10 positions matching TRBD1. After removal of 5 bases from V and 0 bases from J, the junction contained 7 bases not matched to a gene. The CDR3 is 16 amino acids. CDR1 is SGHTA and CDR2 is FQGNSA in the germline V gene.

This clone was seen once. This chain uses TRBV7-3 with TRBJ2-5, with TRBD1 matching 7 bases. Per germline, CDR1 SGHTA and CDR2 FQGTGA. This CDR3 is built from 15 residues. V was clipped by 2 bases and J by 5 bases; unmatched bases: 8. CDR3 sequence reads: CASSLGETGWETQYF. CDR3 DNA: TGTGCCAGCAGCTTAGGCGAGACAGGGTGGGAGACCCAGTACTTC.

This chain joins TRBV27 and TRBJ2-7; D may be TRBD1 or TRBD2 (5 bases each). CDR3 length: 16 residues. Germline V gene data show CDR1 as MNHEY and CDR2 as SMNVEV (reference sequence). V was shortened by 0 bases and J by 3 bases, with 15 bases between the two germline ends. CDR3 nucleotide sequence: TGTGCCAGCAGTTTATCGATAGGAACGGGGCTCTACGAGCAGTACTTC. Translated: CASSLSIGTGLYEQYF.

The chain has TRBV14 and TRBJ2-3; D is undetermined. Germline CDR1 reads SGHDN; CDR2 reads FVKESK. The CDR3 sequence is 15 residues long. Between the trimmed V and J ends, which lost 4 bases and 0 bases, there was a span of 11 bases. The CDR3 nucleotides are TGTGCCAGCAGCCTAGGACGGACGAGCACAGATACGCAGTATTTT. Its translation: CASSLGRTSTDTQYF.

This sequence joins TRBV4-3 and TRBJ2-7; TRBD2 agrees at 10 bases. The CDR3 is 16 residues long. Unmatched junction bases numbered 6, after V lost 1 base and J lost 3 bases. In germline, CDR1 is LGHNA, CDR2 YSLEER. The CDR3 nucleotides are TGCGCCAGCAGCCAAGGGCCCCCTAGCGGGAGCTACGAGCAGTACTTC. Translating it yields CASSQGPPSGSYEQYF.

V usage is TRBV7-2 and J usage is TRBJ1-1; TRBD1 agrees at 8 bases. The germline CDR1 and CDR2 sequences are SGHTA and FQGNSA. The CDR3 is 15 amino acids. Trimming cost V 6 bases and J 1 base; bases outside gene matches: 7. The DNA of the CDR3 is TGTGCCAGCAGAAATGTACAGGGGGGGAACACTGAAGCTTTCTTT. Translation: CASRNVQGGNTEAFF.

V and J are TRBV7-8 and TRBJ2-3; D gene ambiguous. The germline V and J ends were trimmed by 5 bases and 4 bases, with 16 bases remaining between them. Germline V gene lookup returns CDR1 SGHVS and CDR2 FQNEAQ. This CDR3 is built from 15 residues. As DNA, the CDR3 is TGTGCCAGCAGCCCACTGAACCCCCGGCCAGATACGCAGTATTTT. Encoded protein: CASSPLNPRPDTQYF.

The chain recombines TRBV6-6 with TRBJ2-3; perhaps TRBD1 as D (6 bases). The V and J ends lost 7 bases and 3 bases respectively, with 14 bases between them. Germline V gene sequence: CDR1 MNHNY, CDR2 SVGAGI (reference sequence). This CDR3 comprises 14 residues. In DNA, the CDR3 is TGTGCCAGCATCTACAGGGTAGAGACAGATACGCAGTATTTT. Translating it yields CASIYRVETDTQYF.

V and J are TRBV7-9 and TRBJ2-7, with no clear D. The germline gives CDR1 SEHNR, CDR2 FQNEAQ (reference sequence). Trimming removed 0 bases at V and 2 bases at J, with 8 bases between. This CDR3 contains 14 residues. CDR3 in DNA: TGTGCCAGCAGCTTAGCGAACAACCCCTACGAGCAGTACTTC. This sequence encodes CASSLANNPYEQYF.

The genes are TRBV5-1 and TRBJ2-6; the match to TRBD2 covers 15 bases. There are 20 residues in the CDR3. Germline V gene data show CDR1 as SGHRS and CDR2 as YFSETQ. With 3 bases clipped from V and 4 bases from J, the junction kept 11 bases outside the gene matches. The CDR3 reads CASSSQGTSGGSLGANVLTF. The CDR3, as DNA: TGCGCCAGCAGCTCCCAAGGGACTAGCGGGGGGTCCCTGGGGGCCAACGTCCTGACTTTC.

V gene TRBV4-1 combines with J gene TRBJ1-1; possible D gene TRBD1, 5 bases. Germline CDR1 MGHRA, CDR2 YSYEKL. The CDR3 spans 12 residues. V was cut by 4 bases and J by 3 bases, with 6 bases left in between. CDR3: CASSPGYTEAFF. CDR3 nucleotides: TGCGCCAGCAGCCCAGGGTACACTGAAGCTTTCTTT.

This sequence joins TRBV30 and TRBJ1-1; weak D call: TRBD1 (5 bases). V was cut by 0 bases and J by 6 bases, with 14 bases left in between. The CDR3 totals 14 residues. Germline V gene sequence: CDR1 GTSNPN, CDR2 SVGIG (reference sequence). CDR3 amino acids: CAWSVQTGNPEAFF. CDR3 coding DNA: TGTGCCTGGAGTGTACAAACAGGAAATCCTGAAGCTTTCTTT.

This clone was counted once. CDR3 residues: CASSLVGAQGTEQFF. CDR3 sequence (DNA): TGTGCCAGCAGCTTAGTGGGGGCCCAGGGGACTGAGCAGTTCTTC. The chain couples TRBV7-9 to TRBJ2-1; weak D call: TRBD1 (6 bases). V lost 1 base and J lost 9, with 16 bases in between. The CDR3 totals 15 residues. Germline V gives CDR1 SEHNR, CDR2 FQNEAQ (reference sequence).

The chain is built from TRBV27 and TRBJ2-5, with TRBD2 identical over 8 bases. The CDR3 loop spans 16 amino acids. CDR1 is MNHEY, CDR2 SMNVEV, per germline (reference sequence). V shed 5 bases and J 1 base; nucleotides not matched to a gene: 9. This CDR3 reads CASSPGGGRSQETQYF. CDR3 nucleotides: TGTGCCAGCAGTCCTGGCGGGGGGCGAAGCCAAGAGACCCAGTACTTC.

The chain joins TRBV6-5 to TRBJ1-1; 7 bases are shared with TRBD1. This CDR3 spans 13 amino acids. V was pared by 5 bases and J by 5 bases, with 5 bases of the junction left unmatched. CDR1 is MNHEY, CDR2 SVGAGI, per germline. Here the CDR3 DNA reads TGTGCCAGCAGTAATACAGGGGAAACTGAAGCTTTCTTT. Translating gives CASSNTGETEAFF.

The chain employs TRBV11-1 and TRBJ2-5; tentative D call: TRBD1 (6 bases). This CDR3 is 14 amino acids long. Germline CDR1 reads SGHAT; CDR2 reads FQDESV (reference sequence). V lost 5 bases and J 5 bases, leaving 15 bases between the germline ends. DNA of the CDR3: TGTGCCAGCAGCCAACCCACAGGGCAGGAGACCCAGTACTTC. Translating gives CASSQPTGQETQYF.

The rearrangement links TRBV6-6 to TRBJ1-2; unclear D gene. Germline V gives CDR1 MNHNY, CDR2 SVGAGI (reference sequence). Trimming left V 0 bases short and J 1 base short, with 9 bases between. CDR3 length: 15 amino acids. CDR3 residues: CASSYSSPDNYGYTF. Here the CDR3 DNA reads TGTGCCAGCAGTTACTCGTCCCCAGATAACTATGGCTACACCTTC.